The rows below give T cell receptor beta chains drawn from one sample of a study of blood T cells in healthy people across ages. Via MiXCR, TCRdb re-called the 5' RACE reads, giving one row per CDR3 protein. The table records roughly 1 million distinct CDR3 sequences, 20% to 25% of them present only once. This sample also appeared in a second study, on T cells of mothers and their children.

The material sequenced was blood. Receptor source: a girl under 10 years old in good health. Each CDR3 is given with its conserved first and last residue. Fields, in order: clone size, V gene, J gene, D gene, CDR3 protein, CDR3 DNA. D genes are given only for firm matches. Rows give clone size only sometimes, using once, few, many, or a class for an expanded clone.

abundance: -
v_gene: TRBV5-1
j_gene: TRBJ1-4
d_gene: -
CDR3aa: CASSYAGTYDQKLFF
CDR3nt: TGCGCCAGCAGCTACGCCGGGACATATGACCAAAAACTGTTTTTT

abundance: -
v_gene: TRBV25-1
j_gene: TRBJ2-1
d_gene: -
CDR3aa: CAGTGSNYNEQFF
CDR3nt: TGTGCCGGCACAGGCTCCAACTACAATGAGCAGTTCTTC

abundance: -
v_gene: TRBV7-9
j_gene: TRBJ2-3
d_gene: -
CDR3aa: CASSLPRDTQYF
CDR3nt: TGTGCCAGCAGCTTGCCCCGAGATACGCAGTATTTT

abundance: -
v_gene: TRBV13
j_gene: TRBJ2-1
d_gene: TRBD2
CDR3aa: CASSAGTSGGMIF
CDR3nt: TGTGCCAGCAGCGCGGGGACTAGCGGGGGGATGATCTTC

abundance: -
v_gene: TRBV29-1
j_gene: TRBJ2-1
d_gene: -
CDR3aa: CSGGWNEQFF
CDR3nt: TGCAGCGGGGGGTGGAATGAGCAGTTCTTC

abundance: -
v_gene: TRBV7-9
j_gene: TRBJ2-1
d_gene: -
CDR3aa: CASSETRIDEQFF
CDR3nt: TGTGCCAGCAGCGAGACTAGGATTGATGAGCAGTTCTTC

abundance: -
v_gene: TRBV6-2/TRBV6-3
j_gene: TRBJ1-1
d_gene: -
CDR3aa: CASSYSITSPEAFF
CDR3nt: TGTGCCAGCAGTTACTCGATAACGTCCCCTGAAGCTTTCTTT

abundance: -
v_gene: TRBV7-6
j_gene: TRBJ2-3
d_gene: TRBD2
CDR3aa: CASSRGLAGGGTDTQYF
CDR3nt: TGTGCCAGCAGCCGGGGACTAGCGGGAGGGGGCACAGATACGCAGTATTTT

abundance: -
v_gene: TRBV5-1
j_gene: TRBJ1-4
d_gene: -
CDR3aa: CASSIPGKGNEKLFF
CDR3nt: TGCGCCAGCAGCATACCCGGGAAGGGTAATGAAAAACTGTTTTTT

abundance: -
v_gene: TRBV7-2
j_gene: TRBJ2-7
d_gene: -
CDR3aa: CASSTRVDRAPYEQYF
CDR3nt: TGTGCCAGCAGCACAAGGGTAGATAGAGCACCCTACGAGCAGTACTTC

abundance: few
v_gene: TRBV20-1
j_gene: TRBJ2-1
d_gene: TRBD2
CDR3aa: CSAGALGLAGGEQFF
CDR3nt: TGCAGTGCTGGGGCCCTCGGACTAGCGGGGGGCGAGCAGTTCTTC

abundance: -
v_gene: TRBV10-3
j_gene: TRBJ1-2
d_gene: -
CDR3aa: CAISDGSVYGYTF
CDR3nt: TGTGCCATCAGTGACGGATCGGTCTATGGCTACACCTTC

abundance: -
v_gene: TRBV6-2/TRBV6-3
j_gene: TRBJ1-2
d_gene: -
CDR3aa: CASRPGSGTINGYTF
CDR3nt: TGTGCCAGCAGACCCGGATCCGGGACGATAAATGGCTACACCTTC

abundance: few
v_gene: TRBV12-3/TRBV12-4
j_gene: TRBJ1-4
d_gene: TRBD1
CDR3aa: CASSLAYRGRNEKLFF
CDR3nt: TGTGCCAGCAGTTTAGCCTACAGGGGCCGGAATGAAAAACTGTTTTTT

abundance: few
v_gene: TRBV9
j_gene: TRBJ1-1
d_gene: -
CDR3aa: CASSVDSGGAPGTEAFF
CDR3nt: TGTGCCAGCAGCGTAGATTCGGGGGGCGCCCCGGGCACTGAAGCTTTCTTT

abundance: -
v_gene: TRBV7-2
j_gene: TRBJ2-7
d_gene: -
CDR3aa: CASSLATGGNSYEQYF
CDR3nt: TGTGCCAGCAGCTTAGCAACGGGGGGCAACTCCTACGAGCAGTACTTC

abundance: few
v_gene: TRBV7-8
j_gene: TRBJ2-5
d_gene: TRBD1
CDR3aa: CASSLGTGTFLGTQYF
CDR3nt: TGTGCCAGCAGCTTGGGGACAGGGACCTTCTTAGGTACCCAGTACTTC

abundance: -
v_gene: TRBV6-5
j_gene: TRBJ2-7
d_gene: -
CDR3aa: CASRRDPLSYEQYF
CDR3nt: TGTGCCAGCAGACGGGACCCCCTTTCCTACGAGCAGTACTTC

abundance: -
v_gene: TRBV12-5
j_gene: TRBJ2-2
d_gene: -
CDR3aa: CASGLGVGTGELFF
CDR3nt: TGTGCTAGTGGTTTAGGGGTTGGCACCGGGGAGCTGTTTTTT

abundance: few
v_gene: TRBV7-3
j_gene: TRBJ2-3
d_gene: TRBD2
CDR3aa: CASSLNQLAGGPADTQYF
CDR3nt: TGTGCCAGCAGCCTCAACCAACTAGCGGGGGGCCCGGCAGATACGCAGTATTTT

abundance: many
v_gene: TRBV9
j_gene: TRBJ2-2
d_gene: -
CDR3aa: CASSANTGELFF
CDR3nt: TGTGCCAGCAGCGCGAACACCGGGGAGCTGTTTTTT

abundance: -
v_gene: TRBV5-1
j_gene: TRBJ2-7
d_gene: -
CDR3aa: CASSLNTGQVYEQYF
CDR3nt: TGCGCCAGCAGCTTGAATACGGGACAAGTCTACGAGCAGTACTTC

abundance: few
v_gene: TRBV20-1
j_gene: TRBJ1-2
d_gene: -
CDR3aa: CSARTGYTF
CDR3nt: TGCAGTGCTAGGACTGGCTACACCTTC

abundance: few
v_gene: TRBV5-1
j_gene: TRBJ2-1
d_gene: TRBD2
CDR3aa: CASSRDYGNEQFF
CDR3nt: TGCGCCAGCAGCAGGGACTACGGCAATGAGCAGTTCTTC

abundance: -
v_gene: TRBV7-2
j_gene: TRBJ2-7
d_gene: TRBD1
CDR3aa: CTSTWTGEDDEQYF
CDR3nt: TGTACCAGCACCTGGACAGGGGAGGACGACGAGCAGTACTTC

abundance: many
v_gene: TRBV6-5
j_gene: TRBJ2-1
d_gene: -
CDR3aa: CASSYFGQQVWEQFF
CDR3nt: TGTGCCAGCAGTTACTTCGGTCAGCAGGTATGGGAGCAGTTCTTC

abundance: -
v_gene: TRBV15
j_gene: TRBJ2-1
d_gene: TRBD1
CDR3aa: CATTTGVEDGDNEQFF
CDR3nt: TGTGCCACTACGACAGGGGTAGAGGATGGGGACAATGAGCAGTTCTTC

abundance: few
v_gene: TRBV12-3/TRBV12-4
j_gene: TRBJ1-2
d_gene: -
CDR3aa: CASSLVVGRGEDYGYTF
CDR3nt: TGTGCCAGCAGTTTAGTGGTGGGCAGGGGTGAAGACTATGGCTACACCTTC

abundance: -
v_gene: TRBV2
j_gene: TRBJ1-4
d_gene: TRBD1
CDR3aa: CASKQGHSNEKLFF
CDR3nt: TGTGCCAGCAAACAGGGGCATTCTAATGAAAAACTGTTTTTT

abundance: -
v_gene: TRBV7-2
j_gene: TRBJ2-1
d_gene: -
CDR3aa: CASSLILVGVNGEQFF
CDR3nt: TGTGCCAGCAGCTTAATACTAGTGGGAGTTAATGGTGAGCAGTTCTTC

abundance: -
v_gene: TRBV7-6
j_gene: TRBJ2-1
d_gene: TRBD1
CDR3aa: CASSERPPGQEGNEQFF
CDR3nt: TGTGCCAGCAGCGAACGACCGCCGGGACAGGAGGGGAATGAGCAGTTCTTC

abundance: few
v_gene: TRBV3-1
j_gene: TRBJ1-2
d_gene: -
CDR3aa: CASSHMKKPYGYTF
CDR3nt: TGTGCCAGCAGCCATATGAAGAAACCCTATGGCTACACCTTC

abundance: once
v_gene: TRBV4-3
j_gene: TRBJ2-1
d_gene: TRBD2
CDR3aa: CASSPGLRTSGESSYNEQFF
CDR3nt: TGCGCCAGCAGCCCGGGACTCAGAACTAGCGGGGAAAGCTCCTACAATGAGCAGTTCTTC

abundance: -
v_gene: TRBV20-1
j_gene: TRBJ2-5
d_gene: -
CDR3aa: CSARPSRGLQETQYF
CDR3nt: TGCAGTGCTAGGCCTTCCCGGGGCTTACAAGAGACCCAGTACTTC

abundance: -
v_gene: TRBV15
j_gene: TRBJ2-7
d_gene: -
CDR3aa: CATSFEGDSNYEQYF
CDR3nt: TGTGCCACCAGTTTTGAGGGGGACTCCAATTACGAGCAGTACTTC

abundance: -
v_gene: TRBV20-1
j_gene: TRBJ1-2
d_gene: -
CDR3aa: CSARAGTLYGYTF
CDR3nt: TGCAGTGCTAGGGCTGGGACACTCTATGGCTACACCTTC

abundance: -
v_gene: TRBV5-5
j_gene: TRBJ1-1
d_gene: -
CDR3aa: CASSWTGVFPTEAFF
CDR3nt: TGTGCCAGCAGCTGGACCGGGGTCTTCCCCACTGAAGCTTTCTTT

abundance: -
v_gene: TRBV2
j_gene: TRBJ1-1
d_gene: TRBD1
CDR3aa: CASSRRTGEAFF
CDR3nt: TGTGCCAGCAGTAGACGGACAGGGGAGGCTTTCTTT

abundance: few
v_gene: TRBV10-3
j_gene: TRBJ1-5
d_gene: TRBD1
CDR3aa: CASGGHQPQHF
CDR3nt: TGTGCCTCAGGGGGACATCAGCCCCAGCATTTT

abundance: -
v_gene: TRBV5-6
j_gene: TRBJ2-1
d_gene: -
CDR3aa: CASSLLAWEQFF
CDR3nt: TGTGCCAGCAGCTTGTTAGCGTGGGAGCAGTTCTTC